This T cell receptor (beta chain) comes out of a study of T cells in Graves' hyperthyroidism and ophthalmopathy. This clonotype was found many times. Its antigen is undetermined. It was RNA transcripts that yielded the amplified TCR beta CDR3 regions. An initial round of RT-PCR targeting the TCR CDR3 relied on the HTBI primer set. TCRdb re-analysed the multiplex PCR reads in MiXCR, keeping a single row per CDR3 protein. The table shows hundreds of thousands of distinct CDR3 sequences, with about a sixth occurring only once. Whole-study findings and limits: Most thyroid-expanded clonotypes above 0.001 were also found in blood.

The origin of this receptor is a woman in her thirties or forties with Graves' ophthalmopathy. The specimen was blood.

The CDR3 DNA reads TGTGCCAGCAGGTCGGCGGGAGGCCCAGATACGCAGTATTTT. This encodes CASRSAGGPDTQYF. The V call is TRBV7-9, the J call TRBJ2-3; TRBD2 matches at 8 bases. After removal of 6 bases from V and 4 bases from J, the junction contained 6 bases not matched to a gene. The CDR3 is 14 residues long. Germline V CDR1 and CDR2: SEHNR, FQNEAQ (reference sequence).